Below, 29 T cell receptor beta chains from the same sample are listed, as sequenced in a study of blood T cells in healthy people across ages (dated by TCRdb to about 2015). To prepare the library, 5' RACE was applied. For sequencing, an Illumina HiSeq 2500 was employed. A second about 7 to 12 cycle PCR used a sample-barcoded 5' primer and a J-beta primer mix. TCRdb reprocessing: public reads trimmed at Q25 with fastp, clones called with MiXCR, in-frame beta chains kept. Each CDR3 protein gets just one entry, which takes the most common genes and DNA from the rows behind it. For this sample the table gives 1.5 million to 2 million distinct CDR3 sequences, of which about 31% were detected only once. Around 11% of the sample is in the top ten clones. The source material was blood. The receptor set was obtained from a young woman in good health.

The chain recombines TRBV6-1 with TRBJ2-5; D perhaps matches TRBD1 (6 bases). V lost 7 bases to trimming and J lost 2 bases, with 14 bases between them. The length of the CDR3 is 14 residues. In germline, CDR1 is MNHNS, CDR2 SASEGT. The CDR3 sequence is CASMLQGGQETQYF. The CDR3 DNA reads as TGTGCCAGCATGCTACAGGGTGGGCAAGAGACCCAGTACTTC.

A few counts support this clonotype. V and J are TRBV7-2 and TRBJ1-6, with D possibly matching TRBD1 (5 bases). V was clipped by 4 bases and J by 10 bases, with 17 bases between them. Germline V gene sequence: CDR1 SGHTA, CDR2 FQGNSA. The CDR3 loop spans 15 amino acids. The CDR3 is CASSSRGGFRSPLHF. The CDR3 DNA is TGTGCCAGCAGCTCGCGGGGGGGGTTCAGGTCACCCCTCCACTTT. The whole variable domain, filled in from reference TRBV7-2 and TRBJ1-6, reads GAGVSQSPSNKVTEKGKDVELRCDPISGHTALYWYRQSLGQGLEFLIYFQGNSAPDKSGLPSDRFSAERTGGSVSTLTIQRTQQEDSAVYLCASSSRGGFRSPLHFGNGTRLTVT.

In its sample, this clonotype was seen a few times. The chain links TRBV7-9 to TRBJ2-3, with 14 bases matching TRBD2. The length of the CDR3 is 18 residues. Losses at the gene ends were 5 bases for V and 3 bases for J; bases not matched to a gene: 10. Germline CDR1 and CDR2: SEHNR and FQNEAQ (reference sequence). The DNA of the CDR3 is TGTGCCAGCAGCCCCTCGACTAGCGGGAGGGTCTTTACAGATACGCAGTATTTT. Encoded protein: CASSPSTSGRVFTDTQYF.

V gene TRBV6-5 combines with J gene TRBJ2-2; 9 nucleotides agree with TRBD1. The J segment lost 6 bases and the V segment lost 4 bases, leaving 6 bases of the junction unmatched. This CDR3 comprises 15 residues. Germline V gene data show CDR1 as MNHEY and CDR2 as SVGAGI. The CDR3 DNA is TGTGCCAGCAGTTGGGACAGGGCGGTTCCCGGGGAGCTGTTTTTT. Its protein product is CASSWDRAVPGELFF.

The rearrangement links TRBV7-2 to TRBJ1-1; no clear D. This CDR3 is 14 amino acids long. Germline CDR1 and CDR2: SGHTA and FQGNSA. V lost 4 bases, J lost 1 base, and 10 bases lay in between. The CDR3 nucleotides read TGTGCCAGCAGCTGGGGTTCGGCGAACACTGAAGCTTTCTTT. Amino acid sequence: CASSWGSANTEAFF.

Concerning this clonotype itself: At one of its ends the junction is not consistent with the germline gene, which may arise from a read error. The rearrangement joins TRBV9 to TRBJ2-1; D perhaps matches TRBD1 (7 bases). Germline lookup yields CDR1 SGDLS and CDR2 YYNGEE. This CDR3 comprises 13 residues. This chain's CDR3 is CTSNDRVRGEQFF. The CDR3 nucleotides read TGTACCAGCAACGACAGGGTGCGGGGTGAGCAGTTCTTC.

The chain couples TRBV6-5 to TRBJ2-6, with TRBD1 as a possible D gene (6 bases). Germline assignment: CDR1 MNHEY and CDR2 SVGAGI. Trimming cost V 2 bases and J 12 bases, with 23 bases left between them. This CDR3 contains 17 residues. CDR3 residues: CASSYVPLTGTLSVLTF. The CDR3 DNA sequence: TGTGCCAGCAGTTACGTACCTTTAACCGGGACACTCAGCGTCCTGACTTTC.

The chain carries TRBV7-2 and TRBJ2-7; 8 bases map to TRBD2. The V segment lost 2 bases and the J segment 4 bases; nucleotides outside the gene matches: 7. Germline V gives CDR1 SGHTA, CDR2 FQGNSA. This CDR3 contains 15 residues. DNA of the CDR3: TGTGCCAGCAGCTTAAATCGGGGGGGGGTGTACGAGCAGTACTTC. Translated, it gives CASSLNRGGVYEQYF.

This clonotype was seen at least ten times. V and J are TRBV29-1 and TRBJ2-5; tentatively, D is TRBD2 (6 bases). This CDR3 contains 14 residues. The V end was cut by 8 bases, the J end by 5 bases, with 21 bases between. From germline, CDR1 is SQVTM and CDR2 ANQGSEA. CDR3 in amino acids: CSTGTASRGETQYF. In DNA, the CDR3 is TGCAGCACGGGAACAGCCTCCCGGGGGGAGACCCAGTACTTC.

As to this clonotype: A read error may account for a junction end that differs from germline. The chain carries TRBV7-9 and TRBJ2-1; D possibly corresponds to TRBD2 (6 bases). The CDR3 is 15 residues long. Per the germline V gene, CDR1 is SEHNR and CDR2 is FQNEAQ (reference sequence). In DNA, the CDR3 is TGTGTCAGCAGCTTAGAAGGCGGAGGGCGAAATGAGCAGTTCTTC. This sequence encodes CVSSLEGGGRNEQFF.

This chain links TRBV12-3 or TRBV12-4 with TRBJ1-1; D not resolved. Trimming left V 6 bases short and J 4 bases short, with 15 bases between. The CDR3 sequence is 14 residues long. CDR3 region: CASSPKGEVTEAFF. The CDR3 DNA is TGTGCCAGCAGCCCAAAAGGAGAGGTCACTGAAGCTTTCTTT.

Only a few counts were recorded for this clonotype. The V gene is TRBV7-9, the J gene TRBJ1-4; D is ambiguous. Germline lookup yields CDR1 SEHNR and CDR2 FQNEAQ (reference sequence). There are 15 residues in the CDR3. V was pared by 10 bases and J by 8 bases, with 23 bases between. The CDR3 here is CATPGFAGLREKLFF. The CDR3, as DNA: TGTGCCACTCCTGGTTTTGCAGGATTAAGGGAAAAACTGTTTTTT.

This rearrangement joins TRBV2 to TRBJ2-7; 9 nucleotides align to TRBD1. CDR3 length: 16 amino acids. V lost 5 bases and J lost 1; bases outside the gene matches: 9. The V gene's germline CDR1 is SNHLY and CDR2 FYNNEI. The CDR3 region is CASSLSRDRDSYEQYF. In nucleotides, the CDR3 is TGTGCCAGCAGTTTAAGCCGGGACAGGGATTCCTACGAGCAGTACTTC.

The genes are TRBV5-6 and TRBJ2-1, with 13 bases lining up with TRBD2. Per the germline V gene, CDR1 is SGHDT and CDR2 is YYEEEE. The V and J ends lost 1 base and 7 bases, in that order; junction bases with no gene match: 2. The CDR3 consists of 15 residues. This CDR3 reads CASSLMTSGGNEQFF. CDR3 DNA sequence: TGTGCCAGCAGCTTGATGACTAGCGGGGGGAATGAGCAGTTCTTC.

The CDR3 nucleotides are TGTGCCAGCAGAACGGACGTTGGCTGGACTGAAGCTTTCTTT. Protein sequence: CASRTDVGWTEAFF. The rearrangement links TRBV2 to TRBJ1-1, with D hard to call. The CDR3 has 14 amino acids. V lost 6 bases, J lost 5 bases, and 16 bases lay in between. Germline V gene data show CDR1 as SNHLY and CDR2 as FYNNEI.

This chain uses TRBV28 with TRBJ2-3; 14 bases are shared with TRBD2. With V trimmed by 5 bases and J by 4 bases, 14 bases remained unmatched. CDR3 length: 19 amino acids. Germline V gene sequence: CDR1 MDHEN, CDR2 SYDVKM. In DNA, the CDR3 is TGTGCCAGCAGTCAGCCTGGACTAGCGGGAGGCTCACGCCCAGATACGCAGTATTTT. It specifies CASSQPGLAGGSRPDTQYF.

The rearrangement links TRBV15 to TRBJ2-1, with D perhaps assigned TRBD1 or TRBD2 (6 bases each). CDR3 length: 15 residues. The V end was cut by 3 bases, the J end by 4 bases, with 13 bases between. Looked up from germline, CDR1 is LNHNV and CDR2 is YYDKDF (reference sequence). DNA of the CDR3: TGTGCCACCAGCAGTAGGGGGGATCCTTACAATGAGCAGTTCTTC. Protein product: CATSSRGDPYNEQFF.

The sample holds a few counts of this clonotype. This chain connects TRBV4-1 to TRBJ2-4; D not resolved. CDR1 MGHRA and CDR2 YSYEKL come from the germline V gene. Trimming left V 5 bases short and J 4 bases short, with 6 bases between. This CDR3 comprises 12 residues. The CDR3 nucleotides are TGCGCCAGCAGCGCTGAAAAAAACATTCAGTACTTC. It encodes CASSAEKNIQYF.

The chain is built from TRBV5-1 and TRBJ2-3; the match to TRBD2 covers 13 bases. This CDR3 has 16 residues. V shed 4 bases and J 5 bases; nucleotides not matched to a gene: 7. Germline values: CDR1 SGHRS, CDR2 YFSETQ. The CDR3 region is CASSLTLAGGEDTQYF. The CDR3 DNA follows: TGCGCCAGCAGCCTAACACTAGCGGGGGGGGAAGATACGCAGTATTTT.

A few counts support this clonotype. The chain recombines TRBV5-5 with TRBJ2-3; 10 bases line up with TRBD2. This CDR3 has 16 amino acids. Germline V gene sequence: CDR1 SGHKS, CDR2 YYEKEE (reference sequence). J lost 0 bases, V lost 0 bases, and 1 base had no gene match. In DNA form, the CDR3 reads TGTGCCAGCAGCTTGGGTAGCGGGGGGAGCACAGATACGCAGTATTTT. Translating gives CASSLGSGGSTDTQYF.

V and J are TRBV5-4 and TRBJ2-1, with D possibly TRBD1 on 6 matching bases. Trimming pared 7 bases from V and 4 bases from J, leaving 18 bases between. There are 15 residues in the CDR3. The V gene's germline CDR1 is SGHNT and CDR2 YYREEE (reference sequence). The CDR3 is CASGGDAIVYNEQFF. The CDR3 nucleotides read TGTGCCAGCGGGGGCGACGCGATCGTTTACAATGAGCAGTTCTTC.

There are a few counts of this clonotype. V and J are TRBV9 and TRBJ2-7; TRBD2 agrees at 10 bases. V was clipped by 4 bases and J by 3 bases; unmatched bases: 10. CDR1 is SGDLS and CDR2 is YYNGEE in the germline V gene. The CDR3 is made up of 16 amino acids. In nucleotides, the CDR3 is TGTGCCAGCAGCTTTACCGGGACTAGCGACTTCTACGAGCAGTACTTC. Translating gives CASSFTGTSDFYEQYF.

This clonotype appeared a few times. This chain joins TRBV9 and TRBJ2-3, with D possibly matching TRBD2 (5 bases). V lost 0 bases, J lost 0 bases, and 14 bases lay in between. The CDR3 is 17 amino acids. The germline V gene encodes CDR1 SGDLS and CDR2 YYNGEE. CDR3 DNA sequence: TGTGCCAGCAGCGTAGAAGTGGAGCGGATGAGCACAGATACGCAGTATTTT. Its translation: CASSVEVERMSTDTQYF.

The gene calls are TRBV6-1 and TRBJ2-1; D unclear. Germline CDR1 reads MNHNS; CDR2 reads SASEGT. The CDR3 is 15 amino acids. The germline V and J ends were trimmed by 1 base and 0 bases, with 7 bases remaining between them. The CDR3 sequence is CASSEVLSSYNEQFF. The CDR3 DNA is TGTGCCAGCAGTGAAGTTTTAAGCTCCTACAATGAGCAGTTCTTC.

On this clonotype itself: The junction shows a germline mismatch at one end, possibly a read error. The V gene is TRBV6-2 or TRBV6-3, the J gene TRBJ1-1; D uncertain. The CDR3 runs 13 residues. Germline CDR1 is MNHEY and CDR2 is SVGEGT. The chain's CDR3 is CASSYVENTEAFF. CDR3 nucleotides: TGTGCCAGCAGTTACGTGGAGAACACCGAAGCTTTCTTT.

The V gene is TRBV20-1, the J gene TRBJ2-3, with a possible D match to TRBD2 (6 bases). CDR1 and CDR2 from the germline V gene are DFQATT and SNEGSKA (reference sequence). This CDR3 spans 14 amino acids. With 5 bases removed from V and 4 bases from J, the gap between germline ends came to 16 bases. This chain's CDR3 is CSAEPFAGPDTQYF. Here the CDR3 DNA reads TGCAGTGCTGAACCCTTCGCGGGGCCAGATACGCAGTATTTT.

This clonotype was found a few times. V gene TRBV7-2 combines with J gene TRBJ2-2; TRBD2 is a possible D gene (5 bases). Germline values: CDR1 SGHTA, CDR2 FQGNSA. This CDR3 is 15 amino acids long. With 2 bases removed from V and 4 bases from J, the gap between germline ends came to 11 bases. The DNA of the CDR3 is TGTGCCAGCAGCTTACTGGGAGTGGGCACCGGGGAGCTGTTTTTT. Amino acids: CASSLLGVGTGELFF. Full variable domain (outside the CDR3, taken from reference TRBV7-2 and TRBJ2-2): GAGVSQSPSNKVTEKGKDVELRCDPISGHTALYWYRQSLGQGLEFLIYFQGNSAPDKSGLPSDRFSAERTGGSVSTLTIQRTQQEDSAVYLCASSLLGVGTGELFFGEGSRLTVL.

This clonotype has just a few counts. The gene calls are TRBV7-2 and TRBJ1-1; weak D call: TRBD1 (6 bases). V lost 8 bases, J lost 10 bases, and 14 bases lay in between. Germline V lookup: CDR1 SGHTA, CDR2 FQGNSA. This CDR3 has 11 amino acids. CDR3 coding DNA: TGTGCCAGCCGGGGACGCAGGGGAGCTTTCTTT. This translates into CASRGRRGAFF.

The table lists this clonotype with a few counts. The V gene is TRBV4-2, the J gene TRBJ2-1; 13 bases map to TRBD2. Trimming removed 3 bases from V and 13 bases from J; junction bases left unmatched: 9. The germline gives CDR1 LGHNA, CDR2 YNFKEQ. CDR3 length: 15 amino acids. DNA of the CDR3: TGTGCCAGCAGCCAGATACTAGCGGGAGGGCCAGAACAGTTCTTC. Translation gives CASSQILAGGPEQFF.